This is a list of T cell receptor beta chains from one sample in a study of shared clonotypes between healthy human individuals. Data came from immunoSEQ multiplex PCR; TCRdb stores just in-frame clones and leaves some out. The sample lists around 750,000 clones, 74% occurring once. Sequences were obtained from memory CD4+ T cells sorted from blood. The receptor set was obtained from a woman aged 25-40 years in good health. CDR3s leave out the opening cysteine and the closing phenylalanine or tryptophan. The listing skips clone size in some rows; elsewhere it reads once, few, many or a size class.

V,J,size,CDR3
TRBV10-3,TRBJ2-5,once,AISGGRGETQY
TRBV28,TRBJ1-5,.,ASRPRRGYPGGGNQPQH
TRBV6-1,TRBJ2-5,.,ASRFAGGETQY
TRBV7-9,TRBJ2-3,.,ASSPKTLTDTQY
TRBV27,TRBJ1-1,once,ASSHRSAGTEAF
TRBV10-2,TRBJ2-1,.,ASGVGGSINEQF
TRBV28,TRBJ2-5,.,ASSTRGWETQY
TRBV9,TRBJ1-1,few,ASSVGPNTEAF
TRBV5-1,TRBJ2-7,.,ASSLPSGRNPSYEQY
TRBV29-1,TRBJ2-2,few,SVVQYTGELF
TRBV6-4,TRBJ2-7,.,ASRDTGLAGAAPYEQY
TRBV27,TRBJ2-3,few,ASSLKGSGRGDTQY
TRBV28,TRBJ2-1,.,ASSWELAGDREQF
TRBV28,TRBJ1-4,.,ASSLSGQATNEKLF
TRBV28,TRBJ2-3,.,ASRNSGSPDTQY
TRBV2,TRBJ2-1,.,ASTDRVSGRFYTEQF
TRBV28,.,.,ASSLVQGNYEQY
TRBV28,TRBJ1-2,.,ASSLSFRVHGYT
TRBV19,TRBJ1-1,few,ASSQQSMNTEAF
TRBV6-4,TRBJ2-3,few,ASSDSEDGGDTQY
TRBV27,TRBJ2-7,.,ASSQTSGVPYEQY
TRBV28,TRBJ2-5,.,ATDRGTLKRAQY
TRBV7-8,TRBJ2-2,.,ASSFKTSGVTGELF
TRBV30,TRBJ1-1,.,AARLGAGTEAF
TRBV10-3,TRBJ2-7,.,AISESSGGVLAFYEQY
TRBV19,TRBJ1-1,.,ASSTGGVVGNTEAF
TRBV10-3,TRBJ1-5,.,AISEGVGSNQPQH
TRBV30,TRBJ1-5,.,AWSLGQEGQPQH
TRBV2,TRBJ1-1,.,ASSYGQGATEAF
TRBV27,TRBJ2-3,.,ASRLRAAITDTQY
TRBV6-6,TRBJ1-2,.,ASSGGQGSGYT
TRBV29-1,TRBJ1-1,.,SVDRAF
TRBV5-5,TRBJ1-2,.,ASSLSDRPNYGYT
TRBV7-2,TRBJ1-5,.,ASSLVKDQPQH
TRBV19,TRBJ2-2,.,ASSVRGGELF
TRBV4-1,TRBJ2-7,once,ASSQGLAGSYEQY
TRBV27,TRBJ2-2,.,ASSLLGSANTGELF
TRBV11-1,TRBJ2-3,.,ASSLGGTSGSRSTDTQY
TRBV2,TRBJ1-2,.,ASTFTRTLRNYGYT
TRBV6-5,TRBJ2-1,.,ASSSGTGLNEQF
TRBV2,TRBJ1-2,.,AKRRGVEGYT
TRBV4-1,TRBJ2-1,.,ASSQGLAGGLEQF
TRBV13,TRBJ1-2,.,ASSLGRGGGYT
TRBV19,TRBJ2-5,once,ASSTLMTETQY
TRBV9,TRBJ2-3,.,ASSVGLSADTDTQY
TRBV29-1,TRBJ2-2,.,SAGQGVRTGELF
TRBV21-1,TRBJ2-1,.,ASSPRASGKGQF
TRBV7-9,TRBJ1-2,.,ASSRDILNYGYT
TRBV11-2,TRBJ2-1,.,ASSLSGPSSYNEQF
TRBV6-1,TRBJ2-3,.,ATAWVTDTQY
TRBV9,TRBJ2-7,.,ASSVDPGGRGEQY
TRBV28,TRBJ2-7,once,ASSSPGLAAYEQY
TRBV20-1,TRBJ2-5,.,SARDRETQY